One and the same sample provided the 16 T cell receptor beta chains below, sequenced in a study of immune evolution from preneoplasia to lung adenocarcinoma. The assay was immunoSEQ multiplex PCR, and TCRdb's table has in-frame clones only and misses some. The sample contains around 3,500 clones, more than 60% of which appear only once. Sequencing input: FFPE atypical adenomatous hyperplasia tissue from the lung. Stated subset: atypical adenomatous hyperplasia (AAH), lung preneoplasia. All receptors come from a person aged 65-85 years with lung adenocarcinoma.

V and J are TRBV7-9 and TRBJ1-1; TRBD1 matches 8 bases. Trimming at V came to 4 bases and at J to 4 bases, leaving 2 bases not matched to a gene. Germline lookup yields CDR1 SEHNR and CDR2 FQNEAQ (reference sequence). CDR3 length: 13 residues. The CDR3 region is CASSWTGTTEAFF. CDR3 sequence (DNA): TGTGCCAGCAGCTGGACAGGGACCACTGAAGCTTTCTTT.

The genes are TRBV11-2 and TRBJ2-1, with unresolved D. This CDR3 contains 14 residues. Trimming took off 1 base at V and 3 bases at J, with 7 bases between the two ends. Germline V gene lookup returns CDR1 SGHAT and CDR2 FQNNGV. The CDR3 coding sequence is TGTGCCAGCAGCTTAGCGGTTGTCTACAATGAGCAGTTCTTC. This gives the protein CASSLAVVYNEQFF.

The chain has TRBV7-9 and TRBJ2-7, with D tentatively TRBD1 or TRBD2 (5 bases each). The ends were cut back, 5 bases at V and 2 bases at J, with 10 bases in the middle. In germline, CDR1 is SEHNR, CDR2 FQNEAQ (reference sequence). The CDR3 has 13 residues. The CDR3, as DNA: TGTGCCAGCAGCCGGGACGCAGCCTACGAGCAGTACTTC. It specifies CASSRDAAYEQYF.

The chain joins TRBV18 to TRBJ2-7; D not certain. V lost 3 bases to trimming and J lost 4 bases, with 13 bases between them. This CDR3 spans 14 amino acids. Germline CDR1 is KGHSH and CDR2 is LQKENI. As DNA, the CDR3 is TGTGCCAGCTCACCTAGGACGGCTACTTACGAGCAGTACTTC. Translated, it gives CASSPRTATYEQYF.

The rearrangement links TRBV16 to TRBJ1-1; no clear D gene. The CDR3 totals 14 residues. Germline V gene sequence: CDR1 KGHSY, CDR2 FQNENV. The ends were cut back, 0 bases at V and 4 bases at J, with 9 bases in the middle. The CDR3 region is CASSQSRESTEAFF. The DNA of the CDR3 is TGTGCCAGCAGCCAATCAAGAGAGAGCACTGAAGCTTTCTTT. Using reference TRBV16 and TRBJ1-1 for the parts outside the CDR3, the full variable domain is GEEVAQTPKHLVRGEGQKAKLYCAPIKGHSYVFWYQQVLKNEFKFLISFQNENVFDETGMPKERFSAKCLPNSPCSLEIQATKLEDSAVYFCASSQSRESTEAFFGQGTRLTVV.

CDR3 bases: TGTGCCACCAGCAGAGATATAGCTAGAATGAACTATGGCTACACCTTC. Its protein product is CATSRDIARMNYGYTF. The rearrangement joins TRBV15 to TRBJ1-2; D is undetermined. The ends were cut back, 0 bases at V and 2 bases at J, with 13 bases in the middle. Germline lookup yields CDR1 LNHNV and CDR2 YYDKDF (reference sequence). This CDR3 comprises 16 residues.

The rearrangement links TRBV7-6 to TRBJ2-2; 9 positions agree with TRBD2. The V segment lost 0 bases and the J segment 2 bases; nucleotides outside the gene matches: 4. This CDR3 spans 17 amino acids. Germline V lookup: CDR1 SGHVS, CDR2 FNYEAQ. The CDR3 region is CASSLAASGTNTGELFF. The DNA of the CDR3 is TGTGCCAGCAGCTTAGCGGCTAGCGGGACCAACACCGGGGAGCTGTTTTTT. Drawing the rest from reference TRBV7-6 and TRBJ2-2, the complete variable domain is GAGVSQSPRYKVTKRGQDVALRCDPISGHVSLYWYRQALGQGPEFLTYFNYEAQQDKSGLPNDRFSAERPEGSISTLTIQRTEQRDSAMYRCASSLAASGTNTGELFFGEGSRLTVL.

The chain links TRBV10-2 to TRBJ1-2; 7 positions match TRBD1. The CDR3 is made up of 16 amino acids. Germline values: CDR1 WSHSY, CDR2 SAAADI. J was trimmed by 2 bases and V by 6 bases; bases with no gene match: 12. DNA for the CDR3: TGCGCCAGCAGCGATCAGTGGCAGGGGGTCAACTATGGCTACACCTTC. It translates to CASSDQWQGVNYGYTF.

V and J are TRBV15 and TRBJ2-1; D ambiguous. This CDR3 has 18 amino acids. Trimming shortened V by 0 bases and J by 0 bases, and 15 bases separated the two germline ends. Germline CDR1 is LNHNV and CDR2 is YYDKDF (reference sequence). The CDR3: CATSRERGQSSSYNEQFF. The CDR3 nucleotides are TGTGCCACCAGCAGAGAGCGTGGGCAGTCGAGCTCCTACAATGAGCAGTTCTTC.

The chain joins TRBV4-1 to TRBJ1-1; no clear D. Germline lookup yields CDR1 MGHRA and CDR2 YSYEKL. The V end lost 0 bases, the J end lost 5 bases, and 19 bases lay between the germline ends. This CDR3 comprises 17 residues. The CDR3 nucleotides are TGCGCCAGCAGCCAAGATCAAAGTGTGGCAAGCCGAACTGAAGCTTTCTTT. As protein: CASSQDQSVASRTEAFF.

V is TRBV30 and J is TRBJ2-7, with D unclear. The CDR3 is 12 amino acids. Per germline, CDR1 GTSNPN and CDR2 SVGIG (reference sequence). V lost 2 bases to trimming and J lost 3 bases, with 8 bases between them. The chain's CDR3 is CAWSSRSYEQYF. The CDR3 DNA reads TGTGCCTGGAGTTCCCGGAGCTACGAGCAGTACTTC.

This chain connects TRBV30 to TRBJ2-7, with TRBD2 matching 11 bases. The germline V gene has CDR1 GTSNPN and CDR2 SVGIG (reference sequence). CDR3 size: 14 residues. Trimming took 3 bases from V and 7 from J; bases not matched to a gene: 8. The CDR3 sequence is CAWRELAGGREQYF. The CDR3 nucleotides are TGTGCCTGGAGGGAGCTAGCGGGAGGTCGTGAGCAGTACTTC. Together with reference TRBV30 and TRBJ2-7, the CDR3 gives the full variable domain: SQTIHQWPATLVQPVGSPLSLECTVEGTSNPNLYWYRQAAGRGLQLLFYSVGIGQISSEVPQNLSASRPQDRQFILSSKKLLLSDSGFYLCAWRELAGGREQYFGPGTRLTVT.

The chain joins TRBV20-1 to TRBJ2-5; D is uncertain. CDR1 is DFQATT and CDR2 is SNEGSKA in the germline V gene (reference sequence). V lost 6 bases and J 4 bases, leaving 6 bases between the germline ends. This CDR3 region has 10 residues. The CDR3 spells CSATGETQYF. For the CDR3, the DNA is TGCAGTGCCACCGGAGAGACCCAGTACTTC.

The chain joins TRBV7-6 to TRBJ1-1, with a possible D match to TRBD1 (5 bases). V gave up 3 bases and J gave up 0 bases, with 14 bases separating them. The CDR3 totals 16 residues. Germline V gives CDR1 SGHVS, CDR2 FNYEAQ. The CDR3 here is CASSLEGASLNTEAFF. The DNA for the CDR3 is TGTGCCAGCAGCTTGGAAGGGGCCAGCCTGAACACTGAAGCTTTCTTT.

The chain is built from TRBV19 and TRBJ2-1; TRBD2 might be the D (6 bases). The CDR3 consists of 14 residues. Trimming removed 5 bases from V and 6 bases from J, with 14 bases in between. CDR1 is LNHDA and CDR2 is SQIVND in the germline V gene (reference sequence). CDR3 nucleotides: TGTGCCAGTAGTCCGGGACTCAGAGTCAATGAGCAGTTCTTC. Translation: CASSPGLRVNEQFF.

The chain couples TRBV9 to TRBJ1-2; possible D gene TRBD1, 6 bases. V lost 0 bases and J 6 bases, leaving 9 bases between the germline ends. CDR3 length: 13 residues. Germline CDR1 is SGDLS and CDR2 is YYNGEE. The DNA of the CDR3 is TGTGCCAGCAGCGTAGGCTCAGGGGATGGCTACACCTTC. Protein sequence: CASSVGSGDGYTF.